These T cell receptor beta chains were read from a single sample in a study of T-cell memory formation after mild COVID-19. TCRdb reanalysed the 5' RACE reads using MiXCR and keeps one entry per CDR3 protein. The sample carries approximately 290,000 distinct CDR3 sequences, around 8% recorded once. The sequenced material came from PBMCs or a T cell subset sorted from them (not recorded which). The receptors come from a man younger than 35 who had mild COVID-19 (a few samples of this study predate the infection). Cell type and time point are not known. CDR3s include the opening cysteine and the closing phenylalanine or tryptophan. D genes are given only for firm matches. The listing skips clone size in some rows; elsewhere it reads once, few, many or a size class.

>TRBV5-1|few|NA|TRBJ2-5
CASSLAPTALPQETQYF
TGCGCCAGCAGCTTGGCGCCGACAGCCCTGCCCCAAGAGACCCAGTACTTC
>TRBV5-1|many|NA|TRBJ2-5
CASSLQGPQETQYF
TGCGCCAGCAGCTTGCAGGGACCCCAAGAGACCCAGTACTTC
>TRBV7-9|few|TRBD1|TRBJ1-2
CASSPTGVHGYTF
TGTGCCAGCAGCCCAACAGGGGTTCATGGCTACACCTTC
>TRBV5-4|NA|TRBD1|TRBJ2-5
CATTGQVQETQYF
TGTGCCACTACAGGACAGGTCCAAGAGACCCAGTACTTC
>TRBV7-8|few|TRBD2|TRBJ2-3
CASRDLSSGGEPSTDTQYF
TGTGCCAGCAGGGACCTTTCTAGCGGGGGTGAACCTAGCACAGATACGCAGTATTTT
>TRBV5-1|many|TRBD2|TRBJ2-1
CASEIDGGGSYNEQFF
TGCGCCAGCGAGATTGATGGCGGGGGCTCCTACAATGAGCAGTTCTTC
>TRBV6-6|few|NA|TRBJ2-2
CASHPAAGELFF
TGTGCCAGCCATCCCGCGGCCGGGGAGCTGTTTTTT
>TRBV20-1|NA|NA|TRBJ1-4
CSARGPSGWQTNEKLFF
TGCAGTGCTAGGGGGCCCTCTGGGTGGCAAACTAATGAAAAACTGTTTTTT
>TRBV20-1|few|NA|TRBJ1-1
CSAGRTDTEAFF
TGCAGTGCCGGTCGGACCGACACTGAAGCTTTCTTT
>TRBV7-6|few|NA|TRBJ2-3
CASSFGGGLSDTQYF
TGTGCCAGCAGCTTTGGTGGTGGTTTGTCAGATACGCAGTATTTT
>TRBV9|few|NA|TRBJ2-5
CASSVEWGLQETQYF
TGTGCCAGCAGCGTAGAGTGGGGCCTACAAGAGACCCAGTACTTC
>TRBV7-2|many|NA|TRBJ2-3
CASSFFTDTQYF
TGTGCCAGCAGCTTCTTTACAGATACGCAGTATTTT
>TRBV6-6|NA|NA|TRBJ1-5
CATGTANSNQPQHF
TGTGCCACCGGGACTGCGAATAGCAATCAGCCCCAGCATTTT
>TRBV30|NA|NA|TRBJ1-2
CACGRDRPYTF
TGTGCCTGCGGCAGGGACCGTCCCTACACCTTC
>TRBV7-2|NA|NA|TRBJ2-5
CASTPRGPDSETQYF
TGTGCCAGCACCCCGCGTGGCCCTGACAGTGAGACCCAGTACTTC
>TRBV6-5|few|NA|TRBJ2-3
CASSYPFPGTHTDTQYF
TGTGCCAGCAGTTACCCTTTTCCCGGGACCCACACAGATACGCAGTATTTT
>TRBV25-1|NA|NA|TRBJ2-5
CASSRGAWETQYF
TGTGCCAGCAGTCGGGGTGCCTGGGAGACCCAGTACTTC
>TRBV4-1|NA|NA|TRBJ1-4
CASSQDLRAVNEKLFF
TGCGCCAGCAGCCAAGATCTCCGGGCCGTTAATGAAAAACTGTTTTTT
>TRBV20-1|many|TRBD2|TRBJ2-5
CSASELAVRETQYF
TGCAGTGCTAGTGAACTAGCGGTTAGGGAGACCCAGTACTTC
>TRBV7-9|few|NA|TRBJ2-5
CASSHREETQYF
TGTGCCAGCAGCCACAGAGAAGAGACCCAGTACTTC
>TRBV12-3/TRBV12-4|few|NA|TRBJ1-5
CASRGDAQPQHF
TGTGCCAGCAGGGGGGATGCTCAGCCCCAGCATTTT
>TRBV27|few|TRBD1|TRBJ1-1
CASSSVGTGSPEAFF
TGTGCCAGCAGTTCCGTCGGGACAGGGTCCCCTGAAGCTTTCTTT
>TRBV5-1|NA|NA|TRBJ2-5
CASSLMVRSRETQYF
TGCGCCAGCAGCTTGATGGTTCGGAGCCGGGAGACCCAGTACTTC
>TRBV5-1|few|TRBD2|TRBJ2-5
CASSTSGTRQETQYF
TGCGCCAGCAGCACCTCCGGGACTAGACAAGAGACCCAGTACTTC
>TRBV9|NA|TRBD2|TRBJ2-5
CASSVGLAANQETQYF
TGTGCCAGCAGCGTAGGTCTAGCGGCTAATCAAGAGACCCAGTACTTC
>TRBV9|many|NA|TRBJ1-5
CASSPRPRGRGDSNQPQHF
TGTGCCAGCAGCCCCCGTCCAAGGGGGAGGGGGGATAGCAATCAGCCCCAGCATTTT
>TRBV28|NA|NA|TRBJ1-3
CASSLNRRGNTIYF
TGTGCCAGCAGTTTAAATCGGCGTGGAAACACCATATATTTT
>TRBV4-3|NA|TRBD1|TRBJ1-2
CASSRDRGGGYTF
TGCGCCAGCAGCCGGGACAGGGGCGGTGGCTACACCTTC
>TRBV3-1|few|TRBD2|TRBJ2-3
CASSQDVAGEQYF
TGTGCCAGCAGCCAAGATGTAGCGGGGGAGCAGTATTTT
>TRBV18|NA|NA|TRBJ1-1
CASSPSSLGTEAFF
TGTGCCAGCTCACCATCCAGCCTGGGGACTGAAGCTTTCTTT
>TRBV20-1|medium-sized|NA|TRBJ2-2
CSARLRGTNTGELFF
TGCAGTGCTAGACTACGGGGGACGAACACCGGGGAGCTGTTTTTT
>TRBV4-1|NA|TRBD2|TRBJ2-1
CASSQDAVGTSGEWEQFF
TGCGCCAGCAGCCAAGACGCGGTCGGGACTAGCGGGGAATGGGAGCAGTTCTTC
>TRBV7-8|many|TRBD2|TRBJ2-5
CASRAGGRETQYF
TGTGCCAGCCGGGCGGGGGGGCGAGAGACCCAGTACTTC
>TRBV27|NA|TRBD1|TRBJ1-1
CASSFNRGQAFF
TGTGCCAGCAGCTTCAACAGGGGGCAAGCTTTCTTT
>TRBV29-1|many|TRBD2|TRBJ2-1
CSVEDLAGGGAGNEQFF
TGCAGCGTTGAAGATCTCGCAGGCGGGGGGGCCGGGAATGAGCAGTTCTTC
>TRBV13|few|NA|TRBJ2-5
CASSRDRYQETQYF
TGTGCCAGCAGCCGAGACAGGTACCAAGAGACCCAGTACTTC
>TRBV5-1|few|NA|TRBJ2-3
CASNPASTDTQYF
TGCGCCAGCAACCCAGCTAGCACAGATACGCAGTATTTT
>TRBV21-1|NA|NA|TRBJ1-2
CASGGSFYGYTF
TGTGCCAGCGGAGGATCTTTCTATGGCTACACCTTC
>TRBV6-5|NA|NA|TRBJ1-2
CASSAPAGPAAGYTF
TGTGCCAGCAGTGCCCCGGCGGGCCCGGCGGCTGGCTACACCTTC
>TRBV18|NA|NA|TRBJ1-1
CASSPRQVNTEAFF
TGTGCCAGCTCACCACGACAGGTGAACACTGAAGCTTTCTTT
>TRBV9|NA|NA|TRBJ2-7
CASSVGKQGYEQYF
TGTGCCAGCAGCGTAGGGAAACAGGGTTACGAGCAGTACTTC
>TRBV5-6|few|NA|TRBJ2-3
CASSTGQTYSGTDTQYF
TGTGCCAGCAGCACCGGACAGACCTACAGTGGCACAGATACGCAGTATTTT
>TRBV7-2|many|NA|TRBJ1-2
CASSLDRRSYGYTF
TGTGCCAGCAGCTTAGACAGGCGCTCCTATGGCTACACCTTC
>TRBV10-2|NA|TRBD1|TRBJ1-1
CASRLSGGNTEAFF
TGCGCCAGCAGGCTCTCAGGGGGGAACACTGAAGCTTTCTTT
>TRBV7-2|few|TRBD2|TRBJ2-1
CASVSGGYYYNEQFF
TGTGCCAGTGTGAGCGGGGGCTATTACTACAATGAGCAGTTCTTC
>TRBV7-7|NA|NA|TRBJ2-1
CASSLGPGYEQFF
TGTGCCAGCAGCTTAGGCCCAGGTTATGAGCAGTTCTTC
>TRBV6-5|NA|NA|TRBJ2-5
CASSPAWASSYETQYF
TGTGCCAGCAGCCCTGCGTGGGCATCGAGTTATGAGACCCAGTACTTC
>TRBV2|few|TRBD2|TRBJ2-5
CASTSGGNGETQYF
TGTGCCAGCACGAGCGGGGGGAACGGAGAGACCCAGTACTTC
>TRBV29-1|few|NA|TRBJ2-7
CSVGLIADLGDEQYF
TGCAGCGTTGGGCTGATCGCAGACCTCGGCGACGAGCAGTACTTC
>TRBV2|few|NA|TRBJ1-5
CASSDGRDGQPQHF
TGTGCCAGCAGTGATGGGAGGGACGGGCAGCCCCAGCATTTT
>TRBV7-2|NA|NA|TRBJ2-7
CASSFQPQGEQYF
TGTGCCAGCAGCTTTCAGCCCCAGGGGGAGCAGTACTTC
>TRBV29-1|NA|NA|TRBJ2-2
CSVVSIVANTGELFF
TGCAGCGTTGTTTCAATTGTGGCGAACACCGGGGAGCTGTTTTTT
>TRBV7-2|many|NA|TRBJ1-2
CASSLERPYYGYTF
TGTGCCAGCAGCTTAGAACGGCCCTACTATGGCTACACCTTC